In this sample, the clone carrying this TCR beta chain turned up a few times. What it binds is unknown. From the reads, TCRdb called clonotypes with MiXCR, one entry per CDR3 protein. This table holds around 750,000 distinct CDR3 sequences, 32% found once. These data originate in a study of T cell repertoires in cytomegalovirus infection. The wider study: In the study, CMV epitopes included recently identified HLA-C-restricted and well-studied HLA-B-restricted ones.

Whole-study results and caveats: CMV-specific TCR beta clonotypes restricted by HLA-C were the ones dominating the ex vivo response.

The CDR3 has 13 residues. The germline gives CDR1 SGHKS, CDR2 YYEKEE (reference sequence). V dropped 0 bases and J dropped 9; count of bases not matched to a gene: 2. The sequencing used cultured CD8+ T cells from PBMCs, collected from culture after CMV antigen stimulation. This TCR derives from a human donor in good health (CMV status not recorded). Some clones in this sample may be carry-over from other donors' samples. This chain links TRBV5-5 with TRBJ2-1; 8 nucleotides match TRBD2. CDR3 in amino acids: CASSLGRGAEQFF. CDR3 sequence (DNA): TGTGCCAGCAGCTTGGGGCGGGGGGCTGAGCAGTTCTTC.